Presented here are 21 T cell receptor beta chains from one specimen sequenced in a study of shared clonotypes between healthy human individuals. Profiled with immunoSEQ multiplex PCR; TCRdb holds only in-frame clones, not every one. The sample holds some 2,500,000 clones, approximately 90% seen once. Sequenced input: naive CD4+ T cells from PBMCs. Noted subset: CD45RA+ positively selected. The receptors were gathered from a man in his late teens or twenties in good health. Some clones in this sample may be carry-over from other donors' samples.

CDR3 sequence: CASTPRRDPYNEQFF. Written as DNA, the CDR3 is TGTGCCAGCACCCCCAGGAGGGACCCCTACAATGAGCAGTTCTTC. The genes are TRBV7-2 and TRBJ2-1; weak D call: TRBD2 (6 bases). Looked up from germline, CDR1 is SGHTA and CDR2 is FQGNSA. The CDR3 consists of 15 residues. Deletions cut 7 bases from V and 2 bases from J, with 15 bases between.

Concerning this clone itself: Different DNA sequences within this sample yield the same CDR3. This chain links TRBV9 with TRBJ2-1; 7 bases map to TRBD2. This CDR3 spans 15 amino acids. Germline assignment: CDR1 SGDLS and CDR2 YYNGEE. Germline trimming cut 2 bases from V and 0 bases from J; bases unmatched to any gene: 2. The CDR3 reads CASSVTSDSYNEQFF. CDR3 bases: TGTGCCAGCAGCGTTACTAGCGACTCCTACAATGAGCAGTTCTTC.

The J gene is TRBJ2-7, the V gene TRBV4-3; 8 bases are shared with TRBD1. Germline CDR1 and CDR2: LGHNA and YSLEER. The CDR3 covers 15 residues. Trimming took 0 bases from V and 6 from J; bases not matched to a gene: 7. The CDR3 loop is CASSQETGAGSEQYF. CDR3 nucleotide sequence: TGCGCCAGCAGCCAAGAGACAGGGGCTGGAAGCGAGCAGTACTTC.

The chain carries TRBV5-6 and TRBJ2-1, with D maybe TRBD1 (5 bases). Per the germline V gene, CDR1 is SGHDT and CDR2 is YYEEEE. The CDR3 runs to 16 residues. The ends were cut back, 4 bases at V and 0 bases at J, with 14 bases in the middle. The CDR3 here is CASSPGAAGSYNEQFF. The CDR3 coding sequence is TGTGCCAGCAGCCCTGGGGCGGCCGGCTCCTACAATGAGCAGTTCTTC. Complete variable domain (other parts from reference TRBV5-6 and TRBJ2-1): DAGVTQSPTHLIKTRGQQVTLRCSPKSGHDTVSWYQQALGQGPQFIFQYYEEEERQRGNFPDRFSGHQFPNYSSELNVNALLLGDSALYLCASSPGAAGSYNEQFFGPGTRLTVL.

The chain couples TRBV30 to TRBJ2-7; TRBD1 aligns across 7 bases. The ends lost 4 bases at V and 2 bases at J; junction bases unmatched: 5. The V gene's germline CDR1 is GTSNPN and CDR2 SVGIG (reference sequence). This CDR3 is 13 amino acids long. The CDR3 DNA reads TGTGCCTGGAACGCAGGACAGGCCTACGAGCAGTACTTC. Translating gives CAWNAGQAYEQYF.

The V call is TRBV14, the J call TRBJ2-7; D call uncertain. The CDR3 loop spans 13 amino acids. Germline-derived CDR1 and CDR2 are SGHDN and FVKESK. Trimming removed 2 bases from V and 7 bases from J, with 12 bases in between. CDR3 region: CASSQRVRWEQYF. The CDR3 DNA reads TGTGCCAGCAGCCAACGGGTCCGCTGGGAGCAGTACTTC.

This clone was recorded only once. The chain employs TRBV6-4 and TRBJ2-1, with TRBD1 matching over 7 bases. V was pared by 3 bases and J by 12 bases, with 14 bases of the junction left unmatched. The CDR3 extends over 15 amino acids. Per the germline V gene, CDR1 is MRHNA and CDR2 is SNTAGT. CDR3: CASSETGSGPGGQFF. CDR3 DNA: TGTGCCAGCAGTGAAACGGGGAGCGGTCCAGGGGGGCAGTTCTTC.

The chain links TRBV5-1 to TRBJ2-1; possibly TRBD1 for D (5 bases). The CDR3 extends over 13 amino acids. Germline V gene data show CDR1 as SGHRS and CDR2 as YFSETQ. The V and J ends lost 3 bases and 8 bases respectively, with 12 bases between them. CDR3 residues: CASSSLQGDEQFF. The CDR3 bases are TGCGCCAGCAGCTCACTTCAGGGTGATGAGCAGTTCTTC.

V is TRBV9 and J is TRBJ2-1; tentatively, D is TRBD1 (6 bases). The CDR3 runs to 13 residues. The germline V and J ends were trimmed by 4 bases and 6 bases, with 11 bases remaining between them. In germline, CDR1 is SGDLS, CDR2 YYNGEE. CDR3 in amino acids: CASSSRTANEQFF. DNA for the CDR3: TGTGCCAGCAGCTCTCGGACAGCCAATGAGCAGTTCTTC.

The CDR3 region is CASSQDPRGLNTEAFF. The CDR3 DNA is TGCGCCAGCAGCCAAGACCCAAGGGGCTTGAACACTGAAGCTTTCTTT. The rearrangement joins TRBV4-1 to TRBJ1-1, with a possible D match to TRBD1 (5 bases). Germline CDR1 reads MGHRA; CDR2 reads YSYEKL. V was shortened by 0 bases and J by 0 bases, with 11 bases between the two germline ends. The CDR3 length is 16 residues.

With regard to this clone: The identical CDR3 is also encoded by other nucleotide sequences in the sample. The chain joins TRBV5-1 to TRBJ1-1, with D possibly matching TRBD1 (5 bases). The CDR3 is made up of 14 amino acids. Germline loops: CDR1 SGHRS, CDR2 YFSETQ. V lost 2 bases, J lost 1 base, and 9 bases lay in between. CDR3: CASSFDSRNTEAFF. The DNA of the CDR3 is TGCGCCAGCAGCTTCGACAGCCGGAACACTGAAGCTTTCTTT.

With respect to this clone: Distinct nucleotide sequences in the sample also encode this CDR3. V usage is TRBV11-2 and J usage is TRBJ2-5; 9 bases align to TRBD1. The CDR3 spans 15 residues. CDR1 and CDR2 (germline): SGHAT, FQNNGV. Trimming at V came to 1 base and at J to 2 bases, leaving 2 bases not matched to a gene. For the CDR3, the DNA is TGTGCCAGCAGCTTAGTGGGGACAGGGCAAGAGACCCAGTACTTC. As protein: CASSLVGTGQETQYF.

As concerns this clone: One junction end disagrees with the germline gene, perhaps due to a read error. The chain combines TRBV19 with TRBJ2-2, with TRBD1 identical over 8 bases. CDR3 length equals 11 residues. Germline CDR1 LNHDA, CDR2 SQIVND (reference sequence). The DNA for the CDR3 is TGTGCCAGTAGTCTGGACAGGGTCGAGATTTTT. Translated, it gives CASSLDRVEIF.

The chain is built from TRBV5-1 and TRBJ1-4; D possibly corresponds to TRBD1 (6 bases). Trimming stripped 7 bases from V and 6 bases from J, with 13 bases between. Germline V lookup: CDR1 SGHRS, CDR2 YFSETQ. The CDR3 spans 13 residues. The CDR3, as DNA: TGCGCCAGCCGGGGGCAGGAGGATGAAAAACTGTTTTTT. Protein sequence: CASRGQEDEKLFF. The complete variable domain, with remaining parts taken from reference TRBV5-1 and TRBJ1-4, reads KAGVTQTPRYLIKTRGQQVTLSCSPISGHRSVSWYQQTPGQGLQFLFEYFSETQRNKGNFPGRFSGRQFSNSRSEMNVSTLELGDSALYLCASRGQEDEKLFFGSGTQLSVL.

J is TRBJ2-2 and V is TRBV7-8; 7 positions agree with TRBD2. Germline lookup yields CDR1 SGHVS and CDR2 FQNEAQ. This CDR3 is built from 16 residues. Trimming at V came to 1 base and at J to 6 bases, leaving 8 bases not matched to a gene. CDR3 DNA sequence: TGTGCCAGCAGCTTAGTCGGGGGGTCCTCGTCCGGGGAGCTGTTTTTT. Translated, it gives CASSLVGGSSSGELFF.

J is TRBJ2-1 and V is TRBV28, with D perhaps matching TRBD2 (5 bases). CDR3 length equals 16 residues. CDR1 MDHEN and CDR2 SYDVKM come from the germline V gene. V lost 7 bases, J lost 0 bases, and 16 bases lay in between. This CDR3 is CASILEADSSYNEQFF. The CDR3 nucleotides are TGTGCCAGCATCTTGGAGGCGGATAGCTCCTACAATGAGCAGTTCTTC.

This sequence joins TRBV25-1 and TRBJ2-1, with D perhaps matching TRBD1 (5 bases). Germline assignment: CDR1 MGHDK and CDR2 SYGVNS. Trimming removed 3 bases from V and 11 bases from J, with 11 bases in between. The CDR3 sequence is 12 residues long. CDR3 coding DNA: TGTGCCAGCAGTGAGACCTCAGGGAAGCAGTTCTTC. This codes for CASSETSGKQFF.

CDR3 sequence (DNA): TGTGCCAGCAGCTCACCTAGGGCGTCTGGGGCCAACGTCCTGACTTTC. Amino acids: CASSSPRASGANVLTF. The chain uses TRBV7-2 and TRBJ2-6; no clear D gene. From germline, CDR1 is SGHTA and CDR2 FQGNSA. The V end was cut by 4 bases, the J end by 1 base, with 11 bases between. The CDR3 sequence is 16 residues long.

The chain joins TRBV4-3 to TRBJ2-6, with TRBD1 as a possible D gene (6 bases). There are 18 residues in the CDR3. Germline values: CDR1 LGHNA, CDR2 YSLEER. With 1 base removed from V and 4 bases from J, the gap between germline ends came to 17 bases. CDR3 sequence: CASSQGKKGGSGANVLTF. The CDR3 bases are TGCGCCAGCAGCCAAGGCAAAAAAGGGGGTTCAGGGGCCAACGTCCTGACTTTC.

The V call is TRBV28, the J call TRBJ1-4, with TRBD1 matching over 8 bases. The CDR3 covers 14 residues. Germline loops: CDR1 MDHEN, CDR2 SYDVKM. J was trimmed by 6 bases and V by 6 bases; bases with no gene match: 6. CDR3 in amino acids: CASRSGGSDEKLFF. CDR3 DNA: TGTGCCAGCAGGTCAGGGGGCAGCGATGAAAAACTGTTTTTT.

The CDR3, as DNA: TGTGCTAGTACCGATCGACCTTCCTACGAGCAGTACTTC. This encodes CASTDRPSYEQYF. The chain joins TRBV12-5 to TRBJ2-7, with D unclear. Per germline, CDR1 LGHNT and CDR2 FRNRAP. Trimming shortened V by 8 bases and J by 1 base, and 12 bases separated the two germline ends. CDR3 length: 13 amino acids.